The 19 T cell receptor beta chains below come from one sample, sequenced in a study of PD-L1 blockade in urothelial cancer. Clones were sequenced by immunoSEQ multiplex PCR, and TCRdb holds only the in-frame ones, with some missing. Among approximately 83,000 clones, approximately 87% were seen once, and the ten largest hold approximately 8.4%. As for time point: peripheral blood 6 weeks after treatment start. The sequences come from PBMCs, collected around atezolizumab (anti-PD-L1) treatment. These TCRs come from a man between 65 and 80 years old with urothelial cancer.

This chain links TRBV19 with TRBJ2-1; 9 bases line up with TRBD2. V shed 0 bases and J 9 bases; nucleotides not matched to a gene: 3. The CDR3 loop spans 14 amino acids. The germline V gene has CDR1 LNHDA and CDR2 SQIVND (reference sequence). The chain's CDR3 is CASSIERGGSEQFF. In DNA, the CDR3 is TGTGCCAGTAGTATAGAGCGGGGGGGGAGTGAGCAGTTCTTC.

The V gene is TRBV6-1, the J gene TRBJ2-3; TRBD2 matches at 7 bases. Germline V gene sequence: CDR1 MNHNS, CDR2 SASEGT. CDR3 size: 14 residues. The V segment lost 4 bases and the J segment 1 base; nucleotides outside the gene matches: 2. The chain's CDR3 is CASSVAGGTDTQYF. CDR3 nucleotides: TGTGCCAGCAGTGTGGCGGGGGGCACAGATACGCAGTATTTT.

V is TRBV19 and J is TRBJ2-1; 12 positions agree with TRBD2. The CDR3 is 15 residues long. The germline CDR1 and CDR2 sequences are LNHDA and SQIVND (reference sequence). V lost 2 bases and J lost 14; bases outside the gene matches: 10. The CDR3 region has the DNA TGTGCCAGTAGTATATCGACTAGCGGGAGTCTCGGGGAGTTCTTC. Its protein is CASSISTSGSLGEFF.

The J gene is TRBJ1-4, the V gene TRBV19; D perhaps matches TRBD1 (6 bases). CDR1 is LNHDA, CDR2 SQIVND, per germline (reference sequence). V gave up 1 base and J gave up 12 bases, with 15 bases separating them. The CDR3 loop spans 14 amino acids. CDR3 region: CASSIVARGGELFF. The CDR3 nucleotides read TGTGCCAGTAGTATAGTGGCCAGGGGTGGGGAACTGTTTTTT.

The CDR3, as DNA: TGTGCCAGAGGGGATTTTGACTATGGCTACACCTTC. This gives the protein CARGDFDYGYTF. The rearrangement joins TRBV6-4 to TRBJ1-2, with D perhaps matching TRBD1 (5 bases). Between the trimmed V and J ends, which lost 9 bases and 3 bases, there was a span of 11 bases. CDR1 is MRHNA and CDR2 is SNTAGT in the germline V gene. The CDR3 extends over 12 amino acids.

The V and J genes are TRBV19 and TRBJ1-1, with D unclear. Germline V CDR1 and CDR2: LNHDA, SQIVND (reference sequence). The germline V and J ends were trimmed by 6 bases and 1 base, with 15 bases remaining between them. The CDR3 is 15 residues long. As DNA, the CDR3 is TGTGCCAGTAGAGTAGGTTGGACTTCGAACACTGAAGCTTTCTTT. Translating it yields CASRVGWTSNTEAFF. The full variable domain, its missing parts supplied by reference TRBV19 and TRBJ1-1, is DGGITQSPKYLFRKEGQNVTLSCEQNLNHDAMYWYRQDPGQGLRLIYYSQIVNDFQKGDIAEGYSVSREKKESFPLTVTSAQKNPTAFYLCASRVGWTSNTEAFFGQGTRLTVV.

The table lists this clone with a few counts. The chain combines TRBV5-1 with TRBJ2-3, with D possibly being TRBD2 (5 bases). There are 14 residues in the CDR3. Germline V gene sequence: CDR1 SGHRS, CDR2 YFSETQ. Trimming removed 7 bases at V and 2 bases at J, with 14 bases between. The CDR3 region is CASGSLGHTDTQYF. In DNA, the CDR3 is TGCGCCAGCGGGAGCTTGGGTCACACAGATACGCAGTATTTT.

V usage is TRBV10-2 and J usage is TRBJ1-2, with a tentative D call TRBD1 (5 bases). Germline lookup yields CDR1 WSHSY and CDR2 SAAADI. V was clipped by 8 bases and J by 6 bases, with 22 bases between them. This CDR3 is 15 amino acids long. The CDR3 DNA follows: TGCGCCAGCTCCGACTCGACCAGGGTCTCGGATGGCTACACCTTC. It translates to CASSDSTRVSDGYTF.

The gene calls are TRBV27 and TRBJ1-2; the D gene is possibly TRBD1 (5 bases). The CDR3 is 15 amino acids. The germline V gene has CDR1 MNHEY and CDR2 SMNVEV (reference sequence). V was cut by 5 bases and J by 4 bases, with 17 bases left in between. The chain's CDR3 is CASSSSAQGFYGYTF. The CDR3 DNA is TGTGCCAGCAGTAGCTCAGCCCAGGGTTTCTATGGCTACACCTTC.

This clone came up once. The chain joins TRBV18 to TRBJ1-1; D possibly corresponds to TRBD1 (6 bases). The germline V and J ends were trimmed by 0 bases and 5 bases, with 19 bases remaining between them. Germline V gene sequence: CDR1 KGHSH, CDR2 LQKENI. CDR3 length: 17 amino acids. CDR3 DNA: TGTGCCAGCTCACCACCTACGGGCGGGGGGCGCGGGACTGAAGCTTTCTTT. Translation gives CASSPPTGGGRGTEAFF.

This clone came up a few times. The chain couples TRBV5-1 to TRBJ2-2; 10 bases are shared with TRBD2. Germline CDR1 is SGHRS and CDR2 is YFSETQ. This CDR3 spans 15 amino acids. Germline trimming cut 2 bases from V and 6 bases from J; bases unmatched to any gene: 4. The CDR3 coding sequence is TGCGCCAGCAGCTTTTCTAGCGGGAGTCCCGGGGAGCTGTTTTTT. Translating it yields CASSFSSGSPGELFF. Together with reference TRBV5-1 and TRBJ2-2, the CDR3 gives the full variable domain: KAGVTQTPRYLIKTRGQQVTLSCSPISGHRSVSWYQQTPGQGLQFLFEYFSETQRNKGNFPGRFSGRQFSNSRSEMNVSTLELGDSALYLCASSFSSGSPGELFFGEGSRLTVL.

This sequence joins TRBV7-6 and TRBJ2-7, with no clear D. The CDR3 runs 14 residues. The V and J ends lost 0 bases and 0 bases respectively, with 6 bases between them. Germline V CDR1 and CDR2: SGHVS, FNYEAQ. The CDR3 reads CASSLARNSYEQYF. CDR3 bases: TGTGCCAGCAGCTTAGCCAGGAACTCCTACGAGCAGTACTTC.

The V gene is TRBV14, the J gene TRBJ2-1, with TRBD2 as a possible D gene (5 bases). CDR3 length equals 12 residues. The germline CDR1 and CDR2 sequences are SGHDN and FVKESK. V dropped 5 bases and J dropped 7 bases, with 9 bases sitting between them. The CDR3 DNA is TGTGCCAGCAGCTCTCAGCGGAATGAGCAGTTCTTC. It codes for CASSSQRNEQFF. The full variable domain, in which reference TRBV14 and TRBJ2-1 provide the parts outside the CDR3, is EAGVTQFPSHSVIEKGQTVTLRCDPISGHDNLYWYRRVMGKEIKFLLHFVKESKQDESGMPNNRFLAERTGGTYSTLKVQPAELEDSGVYFCASSSQRNEQFFGPGTRLTVL.

The CDR3 nucleotides are TGTGCCAGCAGCTTAGAGACAGTCCATCAGCCCCAGCATTTT. Encoded protein: CASSLETVHQPQHF. The rearrangement links TRBV7-6 to TRBJ1-5; D might be TRBD1 (5 bases). There are 14 residues in the CDR3. Germline V gene sequence: CDR1 SGHVS, CDR2 FNYEAQ. Trimming removed 1 base at V and 5 bases at J, with 9 bases between.

This chain links TRBV6-1 with TRBJ2-2; D is unclear. Per germline, CDR1 MNHNS and CDR2 SASEGT. Trimming left V 0 bases short and J 3 bases short, with 2 bases between. CDR3 size: 13 residues. In DNA, the CDR3 is TGTGCCAGCAGTGAAGCCTACACCGGGGAGCTGTTTTTT. This gives the protein CASSEAYTGELFF.

The chain couples TRBV2 to TRBJ2-2, with TRBD1 matching over 11 bases. After removal of 4 bases from V and 6 bases from J, the junction contained 7 bases not matched to a gene. CDR1 SNHLY and CDR2 FYNNEI come from the germline V gene. The CDR3 has 16 amino acids. This CDR3 is CASSVGTGGAAGELFF. CDR3 nucleotide sequence: TGTGCCAGCAGTGTAGGGACAGGGGGAGCCGCCGGGGAGCTGTTTTTT.

V is TRBV7-9 and J is TRBJ2-3; D not resolved. CDR1 and CDR2 from the germline V gene are SEHNR and FQNEAQ (reference sequence). The ends were cut back, 5 bases at V and 0 bases at J, with 3 bases in the middle. The CDR3 has 12 residues. The CDR3 loop is CASSRSTDTQYF. The DNA for the CDR3 is TGTGCCAGCAGCCGGAGCACAGATACGCAGTATTTT.

A few counts support this clone. This sample includes further DNA sequences coding for the same CDR3. The chain combines TRBV6-5 with TRBJ1-1; a possible D gene is TRBD1 (5 bases). The V gene lost 0 bases and the J gene lost 5 bases, with 10 bases spanning the gap. Germline V lookup: CDR1 MNHEY, CDR2 SVGAGI. The CDR3 consists of 14 residues. The CDR3 loop reads CASSYSQGGTEAFF. The DNA of the CDR3 is TGTGCCAGCAGTTACTCGCAGGGAGGAACTGAAGCTTTCTTT.

The chain uses TRBV29-1 and TRBJ1-2; 8 positions match TRBD1. The CDR3 covers 14 residues. Germline V gives CDR1 SQVTM, CDR2 ANQGSEA. With V trimmed by 4 bases and J by 2 bases, 6 bases remained unmatched. CDR3 sequence reads: CSVGGQDSNYGYTF. DNA for the CDR3: TGCAGCGTTGGGGGACAGGATTCAAACTATGGCTACACCTTC.